This T cell receptor beta chain was retrieved from a study of blood T cell repertoires in COVID-19. Germline CDR1 SGHRS, CDR2 YFSETQ. Trimming took 4 bases from V and 6 from J, leaving 17 bases between them. The CDR3 contains 14 residues. Generated by immunoSEQ multiplex PCR, the TCRdb table keeps only in-frame clones and is missing some. The sample holds about 330,000 clones; approximately 85% are singletons and the top ten take 7.2%. The specimen sequenced was peripheral blood. The rearrangement uses TRBV5-1 and TRBJ2-7, with a tentative D call TRBD1 (6 bases). The clonotype was recovered from a human donor in a cohort sampled during active COVID-19. The CDR3 nucleotides are TGCGCCAGCAGCACGGGACAAGGAACAACCGAGCAGTACTTC. Translation gives CASSTGQGTTEQYF.